This T cell receptor beta chain derives from a study of human T cells and chemical hapten exposure. Background on the study: Investigators sensitized around 2 cm by around 2 cm of upper inner arm skin with 2% DPC. Scalp application of diphenylcyclopropenone was performed weekly in patients across the entire roughly 23-week study.

The time point: patch test 2, 6 weeks after DPC sensitization. The treatment here: therapeutic diphenylcyclopropenone sensitization with weekly scalp DPC. The authors' processing: A typical sample had roughly 96,000 TCRs, with roughly 20,000 to 690,600 overall. TCRdb passed the RACE reads through MiXCR, listing each CDR3 protein once. In this record, the V and J calls reflect TCRdb's handling and not the investigators' own analysis. The sample records fewer than 100,000 distinct CDR3 sequences, around 10% being singletons. Ten or more counts support this clonotype. The target antigen is unknown. Study-level findings and limits: A positive correlation with patch test score was found for PT1 expanded TCR counts.

The V gene's germline CDR1 is MNHEY and CDR2 SVGEGT. The CDR3 consists of 16 residues. Between the trimmed V and J ends, which lost 4 bases and 3 bases, there was a span of 19 bases. The chain couples TRBV6-2 or TRBV6-3 to TRBJ2-7; D perhaps matches TRBD2 (5 bases). This TCR was sampled from a man aged 18 to 30 with alopecia areata. Some clones in this sample may be carry-over from other donors' samples. Here the sequenced sample was whole blood, taken in connection with sensitization to the hapten diphenylcyclopropenone (DPC). The CDR3 protein is CASSSEEVPPYYEQYF. The CDR3 DNA follows: TGTGCCAGCAGTTCTGAGGAGGTGCCCCCCTACTACGAGCAGTACTTC.